The entry below gives a single T cell receptor (beta chain) sequence along with its context. This record belongs to a study of graft-versus-host responses after intestinal transplantation. For the study at large: Grafts were multivisceral, liver-intestinal, or isolated intestinal.

V shed 4 bases and J shed 3 bases, with 24 bases lying between them. This CDR3 has 18 amino acids. CDR1 MDHEN and CDR2 SYDVKM come from the germline V gene. Tissue from the graft was processed to free its intraepithelial and lamina propria lymphocytes. The assay was immunoSEQ multiplex PCR, and TCRdb's table has in-frame clones only and misses some. The profile covers about 13,000 clones, with around 69% appearing a single time and roughly 7% taken by the ten largest. The sample in question was ileum tissue, obtained 16 days after intestinal transplant. This rearrangement joins TRBV28 to TRBJ1-1; weak D call: TRBD1 (5 bases). This TCR came from a human patient who received an intestinal transplant, so some T cells may come from the graft donor. As DNA, the CDR3 is TGTGCCAGCAGTTCCTCCCCAGGGTTCCGTCATATAGACACTGAAGCTTTCTTT. This gives the protein CASSSSPGFRHIDTEAFF. The full variable domain, rest sourced from reference TRBV28 and TRBJ1-1, is DVKVTQSSRYLVKRTGEKVFLECVQDMDHENMFWYRQDPGLGLRLIYFSYDVKMKEKGDIPEGYSVSREKKERFSLILESASTNQTSMYLCASSSSPGFRHIDTEAFFGQGTRLTVV.